This entry features one T cell receptor (beta chain) sequence. cDNA prepared by RNA extraction and subsequent reverse transcription served as the template for sequencing. Only in-frame clones appear in the TCRdb table, and some are missing; sequencing was by immunoSEQ multiplex PCR. Counted here are some 200,000 clones, around 60% occurring once; the ten biggest clones make up 3.3%. From germline, CDR1 is SGHTA and CDR2 FQGNSA. The CDR3 sequence is 14 residues long. Trimming shortened V by 5 bases and J by 2 bases, and 11 bases separated the two germline ends. Sample treatment: oral pan-JAK inhibitor, 5-10 mg twice daily. This sample was taken from a study of CD8+ T cells in alopecia areata.

The source is a human donor with alopecia areata. The rearrangement uses TRBV7-2 and TRBJ2-3; D possibly corresponds to TRBD1 (5 bases). This specimen consisted of CD4+ T cells sorted from blood, obtained at week 4, from a patient treated with tofacitinib. In DNA, the CDR3 is TGTGCCAGCAGCCCGCAGGGATACACAGATACGCAGTATTTT. Its protein product is CASSPQGYTDTQYF.